A single sample gave rise to the 12 T cell receptor beta chains below, sequenced in a study of T-cell memory formation after mild COVID-19. TCRdb analysed the 5' RACE reads with MiXCR anew, one entry per CDR3 protein. The sample yields around 100,000 distinct CDR3 sequences, about a fifth seen once. Sequencing was carried out using PBMCs or a T cell subset sorted from them (not recorded which). The receptor set was obtained from a man younger than 35 who had mild COVID-19 (a few samples of this study predate the infection). Cell type and time point are not known.

V is TRBV7-2 and J is TRBJ2-7; 7 nucleotides line up with TRBD1. This CDR3 spans 13 amino acids. The V and J ends lost 5 bases and 6 bases, in that order; junction bases with no gene match: 7. Germline values: CDR1 SGHTA, CDR2 FQGNSA. The CDR3 nucleotides are TGTGCCAGCAGCGATACAGGGGCAGGCGAGCAGTACGTC. It translates to CASSDTGAGEQYV.

The chain recombines TRBV5-8 with TRBJ2-4; 9 bases align to TRBD1. Germline CDR1 SGHTS, CDR2 YDEGEE. The junction had 12 bases not matched to a gene; V was cut back by 4 bases and J by 7 bases. CDR3 length: 16 residues. Here the CDR3 DNA reads TGTGCCAGCAGCCAACGACAGGGGGTCGTCGGGAACATTCAGTACTTC. Residues: CASSQRQGVVGNIQYF.

This clonotype was seen more than once but under ten times. The chain combines TRBV4-3 with TRBJ2-2; D may be TRBD1 or TRBD2 (6 bases each). V lost 4 bases to trimming and J lost 7 bases, with 19 bases between them. CDR3 length equals 16 residues. Per the germline V gene, CDR1 is LGHNA and CDR2 is YSLEER. The CDR3 is CASSPTGAGESGELFF. In nucleotides, the CDR3 is TGCGCCAGCAGCCCAACGGGGGCAGGGGAAAGCGGGGAGCTGTTTTTT.

The genes are TRBV2 and TRBJ2-5; TRBD2 is a possible D gene (5 bases). Trimming took 6 bases from V and 2 from J, leaving 13 bases between them. CDR1 and CDR2 from the germline V gene are SNHLY and FYNNEI. The CDR3 consists of 14 residues. The CDR3 DNA sequence: TGTGCCAGCAGGACACGGGGTTGGCAAGAGACCCAGTACTTC. Protein sequence: CASRTRGWQETQYF.

The gene calls are TRBV12-3 or TRBV12-4 and TRBJ1-1; D perhaps matches TRBD1 (6 bases). The CDR3 extends over 13 amino acids. Trimming pared 8 bases from V and 0 bases from J, leaving 10 bases between. Here the CDR3 reads CASVQGMNTEAFF. DNA for the CDR3: TGTGCCAGCGTACAGGGTATGAACACTGAAGCTTTCTTT.

This clonotype was found a few times. V is TRBV4-2 and J is TRBJ2-2; D is ambiguous. The CDR3 has 13 residues. The V gene's germline CDR1 is LGHNA and CDR2 YNFKEQ. V lost 2 bases to trimming and J lost 5 bases, with 6 bases between them. The CDR3: CASSQRSTGELFF. CDR3 nucleotides: TGTGCCAGCAGCCAACGCAGTACCGGGGAGCTGTTTTTT.

Only a few counts were recorded for this clonotype. V gene TRBV20-1 combines with J gene TRBJ2-3; possibly TRBD2 for D (5 bases). V gave up 3 bases and J gave up 5 bases, with 9 bases separating them. The germline V gene encodes CDR1 DFQATT and CDR2 SNEGSKA (reference sequence). The CDR3 is 12 amino acids. The CDR3 region has the DNA TGCAGTGCTAGTGGAGGAGTAGATACGCAGTATTTT. Translated, it gives CSASGGVDTQYF.

This clonotype has more than one count but fewer than ten. The chain combines TRBV4-3 with TRBJ2-7; D unclear. Germline assignment: CDR1 LGHNA and CDR2 YSLEER. There are 14 residues in the CDR3. V was trimmed by 4 bases and J by 3 bases, leaving 13 bases between them. CDR3 coding DNA: TGCGCCAGCAGCCGCGCTATAGGCAGCTACGAGCAGTACTTC. This translates into CASSRAIGSYEQYF.

This clonotype occurred a few times. J is TRBJ2-1 and V is TRBV4-1; 10 positions match TRBD2. The V and J ends lost 4 bases and 4 bases, in that order; junction bases with no gene match: 13. Germline CDR1 reads MGHRA; CDR2 reads YSYEKL. The CDR3 has 18 residues. CDR3 DNA: TGCGCCAGCAGCCCGTTTCCGCAAACTAGCGGGGAATACAATGAGCAGTTCTTC. Translation gives CASSPFPQTSGEYNEQFF.

This clonotype has just a few counts. The genes are TRBV6-2 or TRBV6-3 and TRBJ2-1, with 8 bases identical to TRBD1. The CDR3 has 17 amino acids. CDR1 and CDR2 (germline): MNHEY, SVGEGT. Trimming took 5 bases from V and 6 from J; bases not matched to a gene: 15. CDR3 nucleotide sequence: TGTGCCAGCAGTCAGGGGGCGGTGATAAATTTCGGCAATGAGCAGTTCTTC. Its translation: CASSQGAVINFGNEQFF.

The V call is TRBV7-9, the J call TRBJ2-2; 10 bases are a match to TRBD1. CDR3 size: 18 residues. Germline V gene data show CDR1 as SEHNR and CDR2 as FQNEAQ (reference sequence). The V gene end was trimmed by 6 bases and the J gene end by 4 bases; junction bases not matched to a gene: 14. As DNA, the CDR3 is TGTGCCAGCAGATCCCTGGCGGGACAGGGGATAGGCACCGGGGAGCTGTTTTTT. This sequence encodes CASRSLAGQGIGTGELFF.

The chain uses TRBV15 and TRBJ2-2, with no clear D. The length of the CDR3 is 15 residues. Trimming took 5 bases from V and 2 from J, leaving 12 bases between them. Germline loops: CDR1 LNHNV, CDR2 YYDKDF (reference sequence). This chain's CDR3 is CATSGKAINTGELFF. The DNA for the CDR3 is TGTGCCACCAGCGGGAAAGCAATAAACACCGGGGAGCTGTTTTTT.